This T cell receptor beta chain was captured in a study of blood T cell repertoires in COVID-19. As processed by the authors: For nucleated cells, counts were estimated from reference gene primer amplification. Sequenced by immunoSEQ multiplex PCR; TCRdb stores in-frame clones only, minus some. The V and J calls and the clone size are those of that table, but D and trimming were determined from the DNA. The data hold 100,000 to 150,000 clones, with 70% to 80% observed a single time. V gave up 5 bases and J gave up 8 bases; unmatched junction bases: 9. This CDR3 has 15 amino acids. Germline-derived CDR1 and CDR2 are MDHEN and SYDVKM.

The sample taken for sequencing was peripheral blood. This clonotype was obtained from a man over 45 with acute or convalescent COVID-19. The chain has TRBV28 and TRBJ1-6; 7 bases are a match to TRBD1. The CDR3 sequence is CASSENRGRDSPLHF. The CDR3 coding sequence is TGTGCCAGCAGTGAGAACAGGGGTAGGGATTCACCCCTCCACTTT.